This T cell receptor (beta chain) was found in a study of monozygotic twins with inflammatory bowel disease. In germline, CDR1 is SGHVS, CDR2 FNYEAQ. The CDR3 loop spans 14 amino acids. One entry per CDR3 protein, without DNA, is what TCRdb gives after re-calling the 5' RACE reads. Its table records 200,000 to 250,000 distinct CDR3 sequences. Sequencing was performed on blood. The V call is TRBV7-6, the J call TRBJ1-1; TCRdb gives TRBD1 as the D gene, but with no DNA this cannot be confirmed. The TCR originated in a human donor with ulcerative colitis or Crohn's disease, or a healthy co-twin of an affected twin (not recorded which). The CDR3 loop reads CASSFEVRVTEAFF.